A single sample gave rise to the 3 T cell receptor beta chains below, sequenced in a study of blood T cells in healthy people across ages. A second PCR, run for roughly 7 to 11 cycles, used a sample-barcoded 5' primer plus a J-beta primer mix. One entry per CDR3 protein, called by TCRdb with MiXCR from the 5' RACE reads. The sample includes around 1,800,000 distinct CDR3 sequences, about 39% of them seen just once. What was sequenced was blood. These TCRs come from a human donor in good health.

The rearrangement links TRBV4-3 to TRBJ2-1; 13 bases map to TRBD2. This CDR3 contains 16 residues. After removal of 1 base from V and 7 bases from J, the junction contained 4 bases not matched to a gene. Germline loops: CDR1 LGHNA, CDR2 YSLEER. The DNA for the CDR3 is TGCGCCAGCAGCCAAGCGGGACTAGCGGGAATTAATGAGCAGTTCTTC. This sequence encodes CASSQAGLAGINEQFF.

The chain uses TRBV5-1 and TRBJ2-7, with D possibly TRBD1 on 6 matching bases. Germline CDR1 SGHRS, CDR2 YFSETQ. This CDR3 contains 15 residues. The V end lost 7 bases, the J end lost 2 bases, and 19 bases lay between the germline ends. The DNA of the CDR3 is TGCGCCAGCGGCTCCGGGACACCAACTCCCTACGAGCAGTACTTC. Amino acid sequence: CASGSGTPTPYEQYF.

The rearrangement uses TRBV20-1 and TRBJ2-7; TRBD2 aligns across 14 bases. CDR1 is DFQATT, CDR2 SNEGSKA, per germline (reference sequence). The junction had 11 bases not matched to a gene; V was cut back by 4 bases and J by 3 bases. This CDR3 comprises 17 residues. CDR3 bases: TGCAGTGCTATCGGGACTAGCGGGGGTCCAGGGATCTACGAGCAGTACTTC. Translated, it gives CSAIGTSGGPGIYEQYF.